These 10 T cell receptor beta chains were all obtained from the same sample, sequenced in a study of cytomegalovirus exposure and HLA in healthy donors. Both 60 Vbeta primers and 13 Jbeta primers went into the PCR. TCRdb keeps only in-frame clones here, not all; method: immunoSEQ multiplex PCR. This sample's clone table lists more than 40,000 clones. The sequenced sample was PBMCs. Every receptor here comes from a woman in her forties in good health and CMV-seronegative.

The gene calls are TRBV5-3 and TRBJ2-7; 8 positions agree with TRBD1. TRBV5-3 is flagged as an ORF with uncertain function. V lost 1 base and J lost 1; bases outside the gene matches: 13. The CDR3 is made up of 18 amino acids. Here the CDR3 reads CARSLFDRGFSISYEQYF. The CDR3 region has the DNA TGTGCCAGAAGCTTGTTTGACAGGGGATTTTCAATTTCCTACGAGCAGTACTTC.

The rearrangement uses TRBV19 and TRBJ2-2; D is undetermined. CDR1 is LNHDA, CDR2 SQIVND, per germline (reference sequence). Trimming removed 6 bases at V and 0 bases at J, with 5 bases between. The CDR3 is 13 amino acids. The CDR3 loop is CASRQSNTGELFF. CDR3 in DNA: TGTGCCAGTAGGCAGTCGAACACCGGGGAGCTGTTTTTT. The variable domain in full, with the rest retrieved from reference TRBV19 and TRBJ2-2, is DGGITQSPKYLFRKEGQNVTLSCEQNLNHDAMYWYRQDPGQGLRLIYYSQIVNDFQKGDIAEGYSVSREKKESFPLTVTSAQKNPTAFYLCASRQSNTGELFFGEGSRLTVL.

The rearrangement joins TRBV7-3 to TRBJ2-1, with 7 bases matching TRBD2. The CDR3 is 14 residues long. CDR1 and CDR2 (germline): SGHTA, FQGTGA. V was pared by 4 bases and J by 8 bases, with 8 bases of the junction left unmatched. Written as DNA, the CDR3 is TGTGCCAGCAGCTCTGGCGGGAGTTGGGATGAGCAGTTCTTC. Amino acid sequence: CASSSGGSWDEQFF.

The genes are TRBV9 and TRBJ1-2; 8 nucleotides agree with TRBD1. Germline loops: CDR1 SGDLS, CDR2 YYNGEE. V lost 3 bases to trimming and J lost 2 bases; unmatched junction nucleotides: 3. CDR3 length equals 14 residues. For the CDR3, the DNA is TGTGCCAGCAGCGCGGGGACAGGCAACTATGGCTACACCTTC. Encoded protein: CASSAGTGNYGYTF.

This chain uses TRBV4-3 with TRBJ2-2; D gene uncertain. V lost 4 bases to trimming and J lost 1 base, with 10 bases between them. The CDR3 is made up of 15 amino acids. CDR1 is LGHNA, CDR2 YSLEER, per germline. The CDR3 coding sequence is TGCGCCAGCAGCCTCTACAGAGTGAACACCGGGGAGCTGTTTTTT. Protein sequence: CASSLYRVNTGELFF.

The chain carries TRBV6-6 and TRBJ1-1; 8 nucleotides agree with TRBD1. Germline V CDR1 and CDR2: MNHNY, SVGAGI (reference sequence). The CDR3 contains 14 residues. The V segment lost 6 bases and the J segment 4 bases; nucleotides outside the gene matches: 7. The CDR3 sequence: CASRVFRGPTEAFF. The CDR3, as DNA: TGTGCCAGCAGGGTCTTCAGGGGGCCCACTGAAGCTTTCTTT.

This rearrangement joins TRBV5-1 to TRBJ2-7; 8 nucleotides align to TRBD1. Trimming removed 0 bases from V and 2 bases from J; junction bases left unmatched: 7. This CDR3 is 16 amino acids long. Germline CDR1 and CDR2: SGHRS and YFSETQ. CDR3 bases: TGCGCCAGCAGCTTGGGAGGGACAGGACTTGCCTACGAGCAGTACTTC. It translates to CASSLGGTGLAYEQYF. The whole variable domain, filled in from reference TRBV5-1 and TRBJ2-7, reads KAGVTQTPRYLIKTRGQQVTLSCSPISGHRSVSWYQQTPGQGLQFLFEYFSETQRNKGNFPGRFSGRQFSNSRSEMNVSTLELGDSALYLCASSLGGTGLAYEQYFGPGTRLTVT.

The chain carries TRBV30 and TRBJ2-3, with D unresolved. V was cut by 1 base and J by 5 bases, with 4 bases left in between. The length of the CDR3 is 11 residues. Germline CDR1 GTSNPN, CDR2 SVGIG (reference sequence). CDR3 loop: CAWSERDTQYF. The CDR3 bases are TGTGCCTGGAGTGAGAGAGATACGCAGTATTTT.

The chain combines TRBV28 with TRBJ2-1; the match to TRBD1 covers 10 bases. V trimming: 5 bases; J trimming: 1 base; junction bases outside the gene matches: 5. Germline V gives CDR1 MDHEN, CDR2 SYDVKM. The CDR3 is 16 residues long. CDR3 nucleotide sequence: TGTGCCAGCAGTCTCGGGACAGGGGCGTCCTACAATGAGCAGTTCTTC. Protein: CASSLGTGASYNEQFF.

V gene TRBV14 combines with J gene TRBJ2-3; TRBD2 matches 11 bases. This CDR3 comprises 19 residues. With V trimmed by 1 base and J by 0 bases, 9 bases remained unmatched. Germline lookup yields CDR1 SGHDN and CDR2 FVKESK. The CDR3 DNA reads TGTGCCAGCAGCCAAGCACTAGCGGGAGTAGTGTGGAGCACAGATACGCAGTATTTT. This encodes CASSQALAGVVWSTDTQYF.